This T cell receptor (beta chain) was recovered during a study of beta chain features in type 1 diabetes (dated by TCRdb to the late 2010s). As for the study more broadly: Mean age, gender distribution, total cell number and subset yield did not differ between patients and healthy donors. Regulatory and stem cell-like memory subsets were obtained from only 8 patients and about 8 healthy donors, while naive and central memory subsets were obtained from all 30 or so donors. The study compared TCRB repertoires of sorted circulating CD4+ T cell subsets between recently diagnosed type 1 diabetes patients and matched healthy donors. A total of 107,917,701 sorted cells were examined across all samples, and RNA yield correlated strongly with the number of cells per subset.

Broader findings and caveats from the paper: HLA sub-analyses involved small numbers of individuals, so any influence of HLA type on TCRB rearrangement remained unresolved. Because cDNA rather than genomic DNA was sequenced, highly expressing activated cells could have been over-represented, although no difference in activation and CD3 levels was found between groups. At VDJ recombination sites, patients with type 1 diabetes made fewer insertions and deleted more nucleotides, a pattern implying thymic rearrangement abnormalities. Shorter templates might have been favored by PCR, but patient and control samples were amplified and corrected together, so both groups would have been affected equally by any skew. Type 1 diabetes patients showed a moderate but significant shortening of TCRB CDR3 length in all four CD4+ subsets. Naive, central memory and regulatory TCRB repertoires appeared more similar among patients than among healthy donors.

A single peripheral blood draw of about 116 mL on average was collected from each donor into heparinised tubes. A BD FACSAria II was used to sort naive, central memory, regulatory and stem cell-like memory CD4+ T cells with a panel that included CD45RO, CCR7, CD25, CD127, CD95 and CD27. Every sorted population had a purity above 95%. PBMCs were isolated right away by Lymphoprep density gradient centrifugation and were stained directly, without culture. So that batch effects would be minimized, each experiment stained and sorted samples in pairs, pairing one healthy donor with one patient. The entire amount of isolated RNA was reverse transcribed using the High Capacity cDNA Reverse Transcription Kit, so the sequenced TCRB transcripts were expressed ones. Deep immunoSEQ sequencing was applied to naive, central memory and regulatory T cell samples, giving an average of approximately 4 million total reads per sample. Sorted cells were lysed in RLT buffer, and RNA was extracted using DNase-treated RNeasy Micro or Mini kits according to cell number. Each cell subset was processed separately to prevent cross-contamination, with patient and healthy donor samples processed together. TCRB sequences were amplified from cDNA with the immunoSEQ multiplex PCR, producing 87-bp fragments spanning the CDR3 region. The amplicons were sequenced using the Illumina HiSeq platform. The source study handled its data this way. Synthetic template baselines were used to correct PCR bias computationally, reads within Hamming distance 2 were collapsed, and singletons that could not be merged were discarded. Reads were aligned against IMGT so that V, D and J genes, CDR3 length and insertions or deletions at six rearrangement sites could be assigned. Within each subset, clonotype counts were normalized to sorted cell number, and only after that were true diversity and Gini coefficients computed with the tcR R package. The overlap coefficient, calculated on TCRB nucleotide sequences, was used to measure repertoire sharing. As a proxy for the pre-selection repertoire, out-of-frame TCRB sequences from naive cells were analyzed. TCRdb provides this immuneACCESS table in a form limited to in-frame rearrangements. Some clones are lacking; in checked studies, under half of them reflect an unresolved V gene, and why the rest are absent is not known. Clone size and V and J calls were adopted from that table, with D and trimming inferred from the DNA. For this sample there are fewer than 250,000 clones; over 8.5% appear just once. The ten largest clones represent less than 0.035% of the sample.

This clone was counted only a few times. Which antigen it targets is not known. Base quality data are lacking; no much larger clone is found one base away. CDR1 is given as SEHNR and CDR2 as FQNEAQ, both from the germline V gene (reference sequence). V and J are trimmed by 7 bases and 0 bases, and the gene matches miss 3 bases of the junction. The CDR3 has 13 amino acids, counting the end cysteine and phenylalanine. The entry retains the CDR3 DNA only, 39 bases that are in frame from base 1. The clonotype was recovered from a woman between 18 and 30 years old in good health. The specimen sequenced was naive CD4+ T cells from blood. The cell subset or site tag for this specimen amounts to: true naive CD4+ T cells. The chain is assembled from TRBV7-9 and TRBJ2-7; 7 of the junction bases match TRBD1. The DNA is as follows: TGTGCCAGCACGACAGGGAGCTCCTACGAGCAGTACTTC. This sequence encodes CASTTGSSYEQYF.